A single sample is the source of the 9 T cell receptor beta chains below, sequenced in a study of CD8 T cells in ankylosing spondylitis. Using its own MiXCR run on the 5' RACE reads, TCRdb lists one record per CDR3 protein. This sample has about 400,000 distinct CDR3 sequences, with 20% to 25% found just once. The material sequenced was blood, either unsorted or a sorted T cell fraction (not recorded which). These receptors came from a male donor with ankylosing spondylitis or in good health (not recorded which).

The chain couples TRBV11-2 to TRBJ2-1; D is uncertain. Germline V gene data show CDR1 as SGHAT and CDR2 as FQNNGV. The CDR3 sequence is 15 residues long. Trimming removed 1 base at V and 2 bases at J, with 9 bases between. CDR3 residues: CASSLVWAPYNEQFF. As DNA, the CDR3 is TGTGCCAGCAGCTTAGTGTGGGCCCCCTACAATGAGCAGTTCTTC.

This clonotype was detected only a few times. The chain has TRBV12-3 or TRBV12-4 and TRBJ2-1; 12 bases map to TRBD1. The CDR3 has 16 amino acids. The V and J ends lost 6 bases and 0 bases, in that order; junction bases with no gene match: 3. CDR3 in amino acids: CASSTGQGASYNEQFF. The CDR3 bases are TGTGCCAGCAGCACGGGACAGGGGGCCTCCTACAATGAGCAGTTCTTC.

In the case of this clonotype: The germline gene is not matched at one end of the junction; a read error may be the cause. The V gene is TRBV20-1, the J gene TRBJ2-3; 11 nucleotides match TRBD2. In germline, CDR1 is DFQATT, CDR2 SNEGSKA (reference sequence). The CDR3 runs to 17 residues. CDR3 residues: CSANSQLSGGAGDTEYF. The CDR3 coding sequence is TGCAGTGCTAACTCCCAACTTAGCGGGGGGGCCGGGGATACGGAGTATTTT.

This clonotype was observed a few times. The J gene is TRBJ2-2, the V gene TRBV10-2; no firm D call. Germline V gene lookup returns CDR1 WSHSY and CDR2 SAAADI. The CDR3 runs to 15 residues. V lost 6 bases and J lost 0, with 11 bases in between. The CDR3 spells CASRTDMTNTGELFF. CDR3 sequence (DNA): TGCGCCAGCAGGACCGACATGACGAACACCGGGGAGCTGTTTTTT.

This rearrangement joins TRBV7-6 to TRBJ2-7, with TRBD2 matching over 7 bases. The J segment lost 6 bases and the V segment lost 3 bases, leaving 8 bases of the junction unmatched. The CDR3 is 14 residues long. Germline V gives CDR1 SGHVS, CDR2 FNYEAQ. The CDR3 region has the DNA TGTGCCAGCAGCTTGGGTCAGGGACTACCCGAGCAGTACTTC. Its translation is CASSLGQGLPEQYF.

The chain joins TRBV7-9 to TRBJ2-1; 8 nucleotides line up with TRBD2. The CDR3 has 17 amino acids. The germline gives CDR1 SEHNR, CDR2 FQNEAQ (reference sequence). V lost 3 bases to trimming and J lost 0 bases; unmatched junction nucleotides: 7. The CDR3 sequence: CASSFLHSGDSYNEQFF. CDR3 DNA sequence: TGTGCCAGCAGCTTCCTACATAGCGGGGACTCCTACAATGAGCAGTTCTTC.

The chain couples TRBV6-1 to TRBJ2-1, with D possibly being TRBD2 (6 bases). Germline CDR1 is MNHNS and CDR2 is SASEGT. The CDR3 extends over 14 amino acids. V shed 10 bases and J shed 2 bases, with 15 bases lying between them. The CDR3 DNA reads TGTGCCACCATCCGGGACTCCGCCTACAATGAGCAGTTCTTC. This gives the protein CATIRDSAYNEQFF.

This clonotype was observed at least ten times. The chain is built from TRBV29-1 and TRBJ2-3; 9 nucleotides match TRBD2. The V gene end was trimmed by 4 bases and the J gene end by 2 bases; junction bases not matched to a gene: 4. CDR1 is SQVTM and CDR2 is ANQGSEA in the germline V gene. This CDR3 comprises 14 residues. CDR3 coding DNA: TGCAGCGTTGTCCTAGCGGGGCACACAGATACGCAGTATTTT. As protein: CSVVLAGHTDTQYF.

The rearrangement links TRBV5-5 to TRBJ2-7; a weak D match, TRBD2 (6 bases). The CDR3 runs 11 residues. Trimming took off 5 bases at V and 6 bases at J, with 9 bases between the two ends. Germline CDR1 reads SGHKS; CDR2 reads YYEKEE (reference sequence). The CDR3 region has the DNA TGTGCCAGCAGGCGGGGCGGCGAGCAGTACTTC. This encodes CASRRGGEQYF.